This T cell receptor beta chain originates from a study of Ad26.COV2.S vaccination and SARS-CoV-2 variants. The study's findings and limits: For non-spike TCRs, breadth in vaccine recipients resembled that in placebo recipients. Vaccine recipients showed a spike-specific TCR breadth that was higher than in placebo recipients. Reportedly, after vaccination the spike-specific CD8+ and CD4+ T cell responses displayed substantial breadth.

In the case of this clone: Its target is unknown.

Method: immunoSEQ multiplex PCR; TCRdb's copy keeps in-frame clones and lacks some. Among 40,000 to 55,000 clones listed, roughly 80% were seen once. This receptor was taken from a human donor who had recovered from COVID-19. Sequencing was performed on peripheral blood, taken after recovery from COVID-19.

CDR3 amino acids: CASSHGLAGERDTDTQYF. As DNA, the CDR3 is TGCGCCAGCAGCCATGGACTAGCGGGAGAAAGGGACACAGATACGCAGTATTTT. The V call is TRBV5-1, the J call TRBJ2-3; TRBD2 agrees at 13 bases. Germline V CDR1 and CDR2: SGHRS, YFSETQ. This CDR3 contains 18 residues. J was trimmed by 2 bases and V by 4 bases; bases with no gene match: 10.